This TCR beta chain was sequenced during a study of cytotoxic CD8 clonotypes in ibrutinib-treated CLL (dated by TCRdb to the early 2020s). About the study as a whole: The cohort had about ten relapsed/refractory and some 15 treatment-naive patients; roughly 18 were IGHV unmutated. Cryopreserved peripheral blood mononuclear cells were collected at three points: before therapy, at response, and at either sustained remission or disease progression. On average, each sample yielded some 250,000 productive templates and about 94,000 productive rearrangements. Of the 86 participants in the trial, about two dozen had longitudinal samples available. All remission and progressive disease samples were collected while patients were still receiving ibrutinib. Partial responses were observed in 24 patients and complete responses in 2; after a median follow-up of 68 months, remission was maintained in approximately 14 patients and progression was observed in 12. Response samples were taken after a median of about a year on treatment, ranging from roughly 6 to 36 months. Findings and caveats that apply to the study as a whole: Clonality rose at ibrutinib response, remained stable during sustained remission, and dropped back toward baseline at progression. Baseline clonality exceeded that of age-matched healthy donors and correlated strongly with circulating CD8+ T-cell counts. Public clonotypes were rare and either shrank or stayed stable during treatment, and the rise in clonality at ibrutinib response reflected expansion of private clonotypes. Sampling times were not matched between sustained-remission and progressing patients, and lymph node repertoires were not studied.

Each clonotype received, on average, about 9.7x coverage in deep resolution sequencing performed on a MiSeq, where the target depth lay between 1 in 1 million and 1 in 200,000 T cells. TCR beta libraries were generated with the immunoSEQ hsTCRB Kit. From the authors' description of their analysis: Data were analyzed with ImmunoSEQ Data Assistant and ImmunoSEQ Analyzer, with V, D and J genes assigned per IMGT definitions. Clonality, with values ranging from 0 to 1, was calculated as one minus the normalized Shannon entropy of productive rearrangement frequencies. Public clonotype analysis was restricted to overrepresented clonotypes comprising at least 0.05% of each patient's repertoire. Roughly 13 repertoires from age-matched healthy donors, obtained from immuneACCESS, served as clonality controls. As stored in TCRdb, this immuneACCESS dataset retains in-frame rearrangements with V and J assigned. A fraction of the clones does not appear; measured against another copy, unresolved V genes explain less than half of the discrepancy, and the remainder lacks a known reason. V and J calls plus clone size are reproduced from that table; the DNA served to infer D and trimming. The sample table contains roughly 200,000 clones; only one count was recorded for 72% of them. The biggest ten clones account for 13% of the sample.

On this clone: The clone's antigen remains unknown. Base qualities are not provided; no much larger clone lies one nucleotide away.

The intended sense of this specimen's time point label: roughly 2 years on ibrutinib. For TCR beta library preparation, around 1.9 micrograms of genomic DNA were extracted from the cryopreserved PBMCs. Longitudinal blood samples from CLL patients on ibrutinib monotherapy underwent high-throughput TCR beta sequencing. The patients took part in an open-label, single-center phase 2 trial of ibrutinib monotherapy. The CDR3, from cysteine to phenylalanine, totals 15 residues. Only the CDR3 portion is preserved as DNA: 45 bases, with reading frame beginning at the first base. Ends trimmed: V by 2 bases, J by 0 bases; bases unmatched to a gene: 3. CDR1 and CDR2, per the germline V gene, are SGHRS and YFSETQ.

The sequencing here drew on PBMCs, taken after 24 months of ibrutinib treatment. The sequence derives from a human donor with chronic lymphocytic leukemia. This sequence uses TRBV5-1 and TRBJ2-3; 7 junctional bases match TRBD2. The nucleotide sequence is given as TGCGCCAGCAGCTTTGGGCGGGAGAGCACAGATACGCAGTATTTT. The encoded protein is CASSFGRESTDTQYF.